This is a list of T cell receptor beta chains from one sample in a study of cytomegalovirus exposure and HLA in healthy donors. Generated by immunoSEQ multiplex PCR, the TCRdb table keeps only in-frame clones and is missing some. The sample includes 120,000 to 150,000 clones, around 66% of them seen just once. Sequencing input: PBMCs. Source of these receptors: a woman younger than 45 in good health and CMV-seropositive. CDR3s include the opening cysteine and the closing phenylalanine or tryptophan. The D gene is left open where the match is weak. Clone size is given for some rows only: seen once, a few or many times, or a class if the clone is expanded.

TRBJ2-3	few	TRBV10-2	TRBD2	CASRLAGINTDTQYF	TGCGCCAGCAGATTAGCGGGGATTAACACAGATACGCAGTATTTT
TRBJ2-1	NA	TRBV5-4	TRBD1	CASSLGGQRYNEQFF	TGTGCCAGCAGCTTGGGGGGACAGAGGTACAATGAGCAGTTCTTC
TRBJ2-5	few	TRBV27	TRBD1	CASSAPGQGQETQYF	TGTGCCAGCAGTGCTCCGGGACAGGGCCAAGAGACCCAGTACTTC
TRBJ1-1	NA	TRBV5-4	NA	CASSLIQVNTEAFF	TGTGCCAGCAGCTTGATACAGGTGAACACTGAAGCTTTCTTT
TRBJ2-5	NA	TRBV5-1	NA	CASSLASGAETQYF	TGCGCCAGCAGCTTGGCCTCTGGGGCAGAGACCCAGTACTTC
TRBJ2-7	NA	TRBV6-5	TRBD2	CASSYSLASGYEQYF	TGTGCCAGCAGTTACTCGCTGGCTAGCGGCTACGAGCAGTACTTC
TRBJ2-5	NA	TRBV7-2	NA	CASSSQEGSLWETQYF	TGTGCCAGCAGCTCCCAGGAGGGCTCGTTATGGGAGACCCAGTACTTC
TRBJ1-4	NA	TRBV23-1	NA	CASSLHPATNEKLFF	TGCGCCAGCAGTCTACACCCAGCAACTAATGAAAAACTGTTTTTT
TRBJ2-1	few	TRBV5-1	TRBD2	CASTIAGGKNEQFF	TGCGCCAGCACCATAGCGGGGGGTAAGAATGAGCAGTTCTTC
TRBJ1-2	NA	TRBV19	NA	CASCDRGYGYTF	TGTGCCAGTTGCGACAGAGGCTATGGCTACACCTTC
TRBJ1-2	NA	TRBV6-1	NA	CASLRDGYTF	TGTGCCAGCCTCAGGGATGGCTACACCTTC
TRBJ2-2	NA	TRBV2	NA	CASSDYNTGELFF	TGTGCCAGCAGCGACTATAACACCGGGGAGCTGTTTTTT
TRBJ1-1	NA	TRBV10-3	TRBD1	CAIRTTGQAFF	TGTGCCATCAGGACGACAGGGCAAGCTTTCTTT
TRBJ1-3	NA	TRBV5-4	NA	CASSPDSHSGNTIYF	TGTGCCAGCAGCCCGGACAGCCACTCTGGAAACACCATATATTTT
TRBJ1-6	NA	TRBV9	TRBD1	CASSPRTGGNSPLHF	TGTGCCAGCAGCCCACGGACAGGGGGAAATTCACCCCTCCACTTT
TRBJ1-2	NA	TRBV5-1	NA	CASRSGPLVGYTF	TGCGCCAGCAGGTCTGGCCCGCTTGTGGGCTACACCTTC
TRBJ1-2	few	TRBV4-1	NA	CASSQEPQGYYGYTF	TGCGCCAGCAGCCAAGAGCCCCAGGGGTACTATGGCTACACCTTC